A single sample gave rise to the 18 T cell receptor beta chains below, sequenced in a study of breast tumors, draining lymph nodes, adjacent tissues. Axillary draining lymph nodes of breast cancer patients supplied the node samples. TCRdb re-called the multiplex PCR reads with MiXCR, one entry per CDR3 protein. The table lists roughly 100,000 distinct CDR3 sequences, approximately 28% of them singletons. Input material: axillary lymph node tissue. The source is a female donor with breast cancer. Some clones in this sample may be carry-over from other donors' samples.

Ten or more counts support this clonotype. The gene calls are TRBV27 and TRBJ2-7; TRBD1 is a possible D gene (7 bases). The CDR3 is made up of 18 amino acids. Trimming removed 2 bases at V and 3 bases at J, with 23 bases between. Per the germline V gene, CDR1 is MNHEY and CDR2 is SMNVEV (reference sequence). CDR3 nucleotide sequence: TGTGCCAGCAGTTTACGGGACAGCTTCCCCGGGCGGGGCTACGAGCAGTACTTC. As protein: CASSLRDSFPGRGYEQYF.

The sample holds many counts of this clonotype. The chain joins TRBV20-1 to TRBJ2-1; maybe TRBD2 (6 bases). CDR3 size: 14 residues. V lost 5 bases to trimming and J lost 5 bases, with 16 bases between them. The germline V gene has CDR1 DFQATT and CDR2 SNEGSKA (reference sequence). The CDR3 sequence is CSAPGVGLDNEQFF. CDR3 DNA sequence: TGCAGTGCTCCCGGGGTGGGACTCGACAATGAGCAGTTCTTC.

This clonotype was recorded a few times. It may be a read error: a sequence one base away is much more abundant. V is TRBV20-1 and J is TRBJ1-2; tentatively, D is TRBD1 (6 bases). The CDR3 runs to 13 residues. Germline lookup yields CDR1 DFQATT and CDR2 SNEGSKA (reference sequence). CDR3 loop: CSASGGSNYAYTF. As DNA, the CDR3 is TGCAGTGCTAGCGGGGGCTCTAACTATGCCTACACCTTC.

This clonotype has at least ten counts. V gene TRBV20-1 combines with J gene TRBJ2-5; the match to TRBD1 covers 9 bases. V lost 2 bases to trimming and J lost 5 bases; unmatched junction nucleotides: 9. The germline gives CDR1 DFQATT, CDR2 SNEGSKA (reference sequence). The CDR3 totals 15 residues. CDR3 sequence (DNA): TGCAGTGCTAGAACCTGGGACAGGGCGAGGGAGACCCAGTACTTC. Translation gives CSARTWDRARETQYF.

The table lists this clonotype with many counts. The chain is built from TRBV4-1 and TRBJ2-7; TRBD2 aligns across 9 bases. The CDR3 is made up of 13 amino acids. Unmatched junction bases numbered 6, after V lost 0 bases and J lost 12 bases. The germline CDR1 and CDR2 sequences are MGHRA and YSYEKL. The CDR3 sequence is CASSQDAAGGTYF. CDR3 nucleotides: TGCGCCAGCAGCCAAGATGCAGCGGGAGGTACGTACTTC.

This clonotype has at least ten counts. This clone may be a read error of a much larger clone one base away. The CDR3 protein is CSAQLALSYTEQFF. The DNA for the CDR3 is TGCAGTGCCCAACTAGCGCTCTCCTACACTGAGCAGTTCTTC. The V gene is TRBV20-1, the J gene TRBJ2-1; TRBD2 agrees at 7 bases. This CDR3 spans 14 amino acids. CDR1 is DFQATT, CDR2 SNEGSKA, per germline (reference sequence).

In its sample, this clonotype was seen many times. The V gene is TRBV7-9, the J gene TRBJ1-3; possible D gene TRBD1, 6 bases. CDR3 length equals 14 residues. In germline, CDR1 is SEHNR, CDR2 FQNEAQ (reference sequence). The V gene lost 5 bases and the J gene lost 4 bases, with 12 bases spanning the gap. CDR3 DNA: TGTGCCAGCAGCCTCCTGGACAGAGGAAACACCATATATTTT. Residues: CASSLLDRGNTIYF.

The chain employs TRBV6-2 or TRBV6-3 and TRBJ2-7, with 9 positions matching TRBD2. CDR3 length equals 16 residues. Losses at the gene ends were 5 bases for V and 1 base for J; bases not matched to a gene: 9. Per germline, CDR1 MNHEY and CDR2 SVGEGT. CDR3 sequence reads: CASSHPSGVRSYEQYF. The CDR3 nucleotides read TGTGCCAGCAGTCACCCTAGCGGGGTGAGGTCCTACGAGCAGTACTTC.

With respect to this clonotype: This may stem from a read error, because a much larger clone lies one nucleotide away. The rearrangement links TRBV6-5 to TRBJ2-5, with D perhaps being TRBD1 or TRBD2 (7 bases each). The germline V gene encodes CDR1 MNHEY and CDR2 SVGAGI. V was clipped by 5 bases and J by 0 bases, with 16 bases between them. The CDR3 length is 16 residues. The CDR3 spells CASSHNQGGNQETQYF. In DNA form, the CDR3 reads TGTGCCAGCAGTCATAACCAGGGGGGGAACCAAGAGACCCAGTACTTC.

This sequence joins TRBV3-1 and TRBJ1-6; D gene uncertain. The length of the CDR3 is 14 residues. Germline V gene lookup returns CDR1 LGHDT and CDR2 YNNKEL (reference sequence). Between the trimmed V and J ends, which lost 1 base and 7 bases, there was a span of 8 bases. The CDR3 protein is CASSQGLANSPLHF. The DNA for the CDR3 is TGTGCCAGCAGCCAAGGGCTAGCGAATTCACCCCTCCACTTT.

V gene TRBV15 combines with J gene TRBJ1-2; possibly TRBD1 for D (5 bases). CDR1 LNHNV and CDR2 YYDKDF come from the germline V gene (reference sequence). V dropped 3 bases and J dropped 7 bases, with 15 bases sitting between them. CDR3 length equals 14 residues. The CDR3 coding sequence is TGTGCCACCAGCAGTCCATGGGACTTTCCTGGCTACACCTTC. It is translated as CATSSPWDFPGYTF.

At least ten counts were recorded for this clonotype. The gene calls are TRBV5-8 and TRBJ2-5; the match to TRBD1 covers 9 bases. V shed 3 bases and J 4 bases; nucleotides not matched to a gene: 4. CDR1 is SGHTS, CDR2 YDEGEE, per germline. The CDR3 covers 14 residues. The CDR3 here is CASSSRQGGETQYF. The CDR3 nucleotides read TGTGCCAGCAGCTCCCGACAGGGGGGAGAGACCCAGTACTTC.

V is TRBV6-5 and J is TRBJ2-2; 7 bases are a match to TRBD2. V dropped 4 bases and J dropped 4; count of bases not matched to a gene: 12. This CDR3 spans 17 amino acids. Germline V gene sequence: CDR1 MNHEY, CDR2 SVGAGI. The CDR3 loop is CASSWASGNLITGELFF. CDR3 sequence (DNA): TGTGCCAGCAGTTGGGCCAGCGGGAATCTAATCACCGGGGAGCTGTTTTTT.

To note about this clonotype: One end of the junction fails to match germline, which may point to a read error. The V and J genes are TRBV19 and TRBJ2-5, with D maybe TRBD1 (6 bases). This CDR3 is built from 13 residues. CDR1 and CDR2 (germline): LNHDA, SQIVND (reference sequence). CDR3 in DNA: TGTGCCAGTTCGAGGGACAACGTTAAGACCCGGTACTTC. It specifies CASSRDNVKTRYF. Variable domain in full (rest from reference TRBV19 and TRBJ2-5): DGGITQSPKYLFRKEGQNVTLSCEQNLNHDAMYWYRQDPGQGLRLIYYSQIVNDFQKGDIAEGYSVSREKKESFPLTVTSAQKNPTAFYLCASSRDNVKTRYFGPGTRLLVL.

V is TRBV12-3 or TRBV12-4 and J is TRBJ2-3, with TRBD2 matching 7 bases. The ends lost 1 base at V and 6 bases at J; junction bases unmatched: 7. The CDR3 is made up of 15 amino acids. The CDR3 is CASSLERGHTDTQYF. DNA of the CDR3: TGTGCCAGCAGTTTAGAGCGGGGCCACACGGATACGCAGTATTTT.

This clonotype was detected many times. This chain uses TRBV3-1 with TRBJ1-3; TRBD1 might be the D (6 bases). The CDR3 spans 14 residues. Germline CDR1 and CDR2: LGHDT and YNNKEL (reference sequence). The ends were cut back, 9 bases at V and 1 base at J, with 13 bases in the middle. CDR3 DNA sequence: TGTGCCAGTCGTGGAGGGGGATCTGGAAACACCATATATTTT. Protein product: CASRGGGSGNTIYF.

On this clonotype: No conserved phenylalanine or tryptophan is present at the end of the CDR3, so a read error is the likely explanation. It is unclear where the CDR3 begins or ends on the DNA, so no DNA is shown, and the CDR3 is as TCRdb lists it. The chain couples TRBV9 to TRBJ1-2; the table's D call, TRBD1, was not checked against the DNA. CDR1 and CDR2 (germline): SGDLS, YYNGEE. The CDR3 is 13 amino acids in total, end residues counted. Here the CDR3 reads CASSRDRDYGNTS.

The sample holds many counts of this clonotype. The CDR3 DNA follows: TGTGCCAGCGTCCCCGCGGGAGGAGGCTACGAGCAGTACTTC. It yields the protein CASVPAGGGYEQYF. This chain uses TRBV6-1 with TRBJ2-7; TRBD2 agrees at 8 bases. The CDR3 is made up of 14 amino acids. The germline V gene has CDR1 MNHNS and CDR2 SASEGT. The ends lost 8 bases at V and 3 bases at J; junction bases unmatched: 9.